Presented here are 20 T cell receptor beta chains from one specimen sequenced in a study of cytomegalovirus exposure and HLA in healthy donors. The PCR employed 60 Vbeta primers together with 13 Jbeta primers. The method was immunoSEQ multiplex PCR; TCRdb's version includes in-frame clones alone and lacks a portion of them. The data hold approximately 150,000 clones, with 75% to 85% observed a single time. Material for sequencing was PBMCs. Receptors were obtained from a man aged 50 to 59 in good health and CMV-seropositive.

The table lists this clone with a count of one. V usage is TRBV6-5 and J usage is TRBJ1-5; perhaps TRBD1 as D (6 bases). The germline gives CDR1 MNHEY, CDR2 SVGAGI. This CDR3 contains 15 residues. Between the trimmed V and J ends, which lost 5 bases and 12 bases, there was a span of 23 bases. Written as DNA, the CDR3 is TGTGCCAGCAGTGCCTTTCAGGGGCTCAAGATAGGCCAGCATTTT. The encoded protein is CASSAFQGLKIGQHF.

The chain uses TRBV4-2 and TRBJ1-3; 7 nucleotides match TRBD1. V shed 2 bases and J 3 bases; nucleotides not matched to a gene: 4. The CDR3 runs to 15 residues. CDR1 LGHNA and CDR2 YNFKEQ come from the germline V gene. The CDR3 loop reads CASSQQGGDGNTIYF. CDR3 nucleotides: TGTGCCAGCAGCCAACAGGGGGGTGATGGAAACACCATATATTTT.

This clone has just a few counts. The chain carries TRBV9 and TRBJ2-7; TRBD2 is a possible D gene (7 bases). This CDR3 has 14 residues. Germline V gives CDR1 SGDLS, CDR2 YYNGEE. The V end was cut by 1 base, the J end by 3 bases, with 11 bases between. The CDR3 DNA reads as TGTGCCAGCAGCGTATGGGAGGGGGACTACGAGCAGTACTTC. Its translation is CASSVWEGDYEQYF.

The rearrangement uses TRBV19 and TRBJ1-1; possibly TRBD1 for D (6 bases). The germline V gene has CDR1 LNHDA and CDR2 SQIVND (reference sequence). The CDR3 loop spans 12 amino acids. Trimming removed 6 bases at V and 4 bases at J, with 9 bases between. This CDR3 reads CASREGGTEAFF. The CDR3 DNA reads as TGTGCCAGTAGGGAAGGGGGCACTGAAGCTTTCTTT.

The chain links TRBV5-6 to TRBJ2-1, with 10 bases identical to TRBD2. With V trimmed by 4 bases and J by 6 bases, 7 bases remained unmatched. This CDR3 contains 15 residues. Per germline, CDR1 SGHDT and CDR2 YYEEEE. CDR3 in amino acids: CASSLLAGRINEQFF. The CDR3 region has the DNA TGTGCCAGCAGCCTACTAGCGGGAAGGATCAATGAGCAGTTCTTC.

The rearrangement joins TRBV5-1 to TRBJ1-2; weak D call: TRBD1 (6 bases). The V gene lost 3 bases and the J gene lost 4 bases, with 19 bases spanning the gap. CDR1 and CDR2 (germline): SGHRS, YFSETQ. The CDR3 is made up of 16 amino acids. The CDR3 DNA follows: TGCGCCAGCAGCTGGACCGGCGGGGGCACAATCTATGGCTACACCTTC. Its translation is CASSWTGGGTIYGYTF.

The genes are TRBV18 and TRBJ2-1; TRBD2 is a possible D gene (5 bases). Germline V gene data show CDR1 as KGHSH and CDR2 as LQKENI. The CDR3 has 13 residues. V lost 6 bases to trimming and J lost 0 bases, with 6 bases between them. The CDR3 coding sequence is TGTGCCAGCTCGGGAGCCTCCTACAATGAGCAGTTCTTC. Protein product: CASSGASYNEQFF.

The chain links TRBV23-1 to TRBJ2-7; 8 nucleotides line up with TRBD2. TRBV23-1 is flagged as an ORF with uncertain function. CDR3 length equals 16 residues. V lost 0 bases and J lost 2; bases outside the gene matches: 6. The CDR3, as DNA: TGCGCCAGCAGTCAATCTCAGCGGGAGAGTGCCTACGAGCAGTACTTC. Its protein is CASSQSQRESAYEQYF.

This clone was seen only once. This chain links TRBV11-3 with TRBJ2-2, with 9 bases identical to TRBD2. The junction had 4 bases not matched to a gene; V was cut back by 5 bases and J by 6 bases. Germline V gene data show CDR1 as SGHNT and CDR2 as YENEEA. CDR3 length: 14 residues. The CDR3 nucleotides are TGTGCCAGCAGCATTAGCGGGAGTCCCGGGGAGCTGTTTTTT. Amino acids: CASSISGSPGELFF.

This clone has just one count. This chain joins TRBV2 and TRBJ2-3; TRBD2 is a possible D gene (7 bases). Germline-derived CDR1 and CDR2 are SNHLY and FYNNEI. The CDR3 is 15 amino acids. V was pared by 9 bases and J by 2 bases, with 18 bases between. CDR3 bases: TGTGCCAGAAATGGGGGCGGGAGCTCCACAGATACGCAGTATTTT. It yields the protein CARNGGGSSTDTQYF.

The chain couples TRBV2 to TRBJ1-1, with 8 bases aligning to TRBD1. The V segment lost 1 base and the J segment 3 bases; nucleotides outside the gene matches: 7. This CDR3 has 16 residues. Germline V gene sequence: CDR1 SNHLY, CDR2 FYNNEI. CDR3 residues: CASSEDRGNRYTEAFF. CDR3 DNA: TGTGCCAGCAGTGAAGACAGGGGGAATCGTTACACTGAAGCTTTCTTT. Variable domain in full (rest from reference TRBV2 and TRBJ1-1): EPEVTQTPSHQVTQMGQEVILRCVPISNHLYFYWYRQILGQKVEFLVSFYNNEISEKSEIFDDQFSVERPDGSNFTLKIRSTKLEDSAMYFCASSEDRGNRYTEAFFGQGTRLTVV.

This clone was counted between two and nine times. V gene TRBV7-9 combines with J gene TRBJ1-2; tentative D call: TRBD1 (6 bases). Deletions cut 3 bases from V and 6 bases from J, with 11 bases between. The CDR3 is made up of 13 amino acids. Per the germline V gene, CDR1 is SEHNR and CDR2 is FQNEAQ (reference sequence). The DNA for the CDR3 is TGTGCCAGCAGCTTGGGGGCGGTGAATGGCTACACCTTC. Encoded protein: CASSLGAVNGYTF.

A few counts support this clone. The chain combines TRBV6-5 with TRBJ1-4; tentatively, D is TRBD1 (6 bases). V gave up 7 bases and J gave up 5 bases, with 17 bases separating them. The CDR3 runs 15 residues. In germline, CDR1 is MNHEY, CDR2 SVGAGI. The CDR3 spells CASTESGGGNEKLFF. As DNA, the CDR3 is TGTGCCAGCACCGAATCTGGGGGCGGAAATGAAAAACTGTTTTTT.

The chain employs TRBV11-2 and TRBJ2-7; weak D call: TRBD2 (6 bases). V was cut by 4 bases and J by 0 bases, with 16 bases left in between. CDR3 length: 16 amino acids. Germline loops: CDR1 SGHAT, CDR2 FQNNGV. The CDR3: CASSSEVGLRSYEQYF. CDR3 DNA: TGTGCCAGCAGCTCAGAGGTGGGACTTCGCTCCTACGAGCAGTACTTC. Combining the CDR3 with reference TRBV11-2 and TRBJ2-7 gives the whole variable domain EAGVAQSPRYKIIEKRQSVAFWCNPISGHATLYWYQQILGQGPKLLIQFQNNGVVDDSQLPKDRFSAERLKGVDSTLKIQPAKLEDSAVYLCASSSEVGLRSYEQYFGPGTRLTVT.

The chain joins TRBV30 to TRBJ2-5; the match to TRBD2 covers 12 bases. Looked up from germline, CDR1 is GTSNPN and CDR2 is SVGIG (reference sequence). There are 14 residues in the CDR3. V was clipped by 8 bases and J by 5 bases; unmatched bases: 9. Written as DNA, the CDR3 is TGTGCCAGTGGGGCTAGCGGGGGGGCTGAGACCCAGTACTTC. Translation gives CASGASGGAETQYF.

V usage is TRBV27 and J usage is TRBJ2-1; 9 bases agree with TRBD2. Trimming at V came to 0 bases and at J to 9 bases, leaving 3 bases not matched to a gene. The CDR3 consists of 14 residues. Germline CDR1 MNHEY, CDR2 SMNVEV (reference sequence). CDR3 protein: CASSLSASGVEQFF. In nucleotides, the CDR3 is TGTGCCAGCAGTTTATCGGCTAGCGGGGTTGAGCAGTTCTTC.

As to this clone: At the DNA level, this CDR3 is encoded by other sequences in the same sample as well. CDR3 DNA: TGTGCCAGCAGCTTAGAGGAGGGTGGCTACACCTTC. This codes for CASSLEEGGYTF. The chain carries TRBV7-9 and TRBJ1-2, with D hard to call. CDR1 is SEHNR and CDR2 is FQNEAQ in the germline V gene (reference sequence). The V and J ends lost 1 base and 7 bases respectively, with 7 bases between them. This CDR3 comprises 12 residues.

This clone was picked up a small number of times. V is TRBV19 and J is TRBJ1-1; the match to TRBD1 covers 7 bases. The CDR3 covers 16 residues. Looked up from germline, CDR1 is LNHDA and CDR2 is SQIVND (reference sequence). V shed 3 bases and J 11 bases; nucleotides not matched to a gene: 18. The chain's CDR3 is CASSMSPPNRGQGAFF. The CDR3, as DNA: TGTGCCAGTAGTATGTCCCCCCCTAACAGGGGTCAGGGGGCTTTCTTT.

CDR3 amino acids: CASSFPTGSSYEQYF. The CDR3 region has the DNA TGTGCCAGCAGCTTCCCGACAGGGAGCTCCTACGAGCAGTACTTC. The rearrangement joins TRBV7-9 to TRBJ2-7, with 7 nucleotides matching TRBD1. Per the germline V gene, CDR1 is SEHNR and CDR2 is FQNEAQ (reference sequence). The V and J ends lost 3 bases and 0 bases, in that order; junction bases with no gene match: 5. CDR3 length equals 15 residues. The entire variable domain, with the rest obtained from reference TRBV7-9 and TRBJ2-7, is as follows: DTGVSQNPRHKITKRGQNVTFRCDPISEHNRLYWYRQTLGQGPEFLTYFQNEAQLEKSRLLSDRFSAERPKGSFSTLEIQRTEQGDSAMYLCASSFPTGSSYEQYFGPGTRLTVT.

The chain links TRBV30 to TRBJ2-5; 7 bases are shared with TRBD2. The DNA end is more similar to TRBJ2-7, so the J call may be wrong. Germline V gene sequence: CDR1 GTSNPN, CDR2 SVGIG (reference sequence). The CDR3 runs 11 residues. CDR3 protein: CAARGGVEQYF. The DNA for the CDR3 is TGTGCCGCGCGGGGAGGGGTCGAGCAGTACTTC.